The clone carrying this TCR beta chain was recorded a few times. Germline-derived CDR1 and CDR2 are SGHKS and YYEKEE (reference sequence). V shed 1 base and J shed 5 bases, with 9 bases lying between them. There are 13 residues in the CDR3. This entry is derived from a study of T-cell memory formation after mild COVID-19. In the study overall: Largely donor-specific sequence clusters came from a couple of donors.

Libraries for TCRalpha and TCRbeta carried sample barcodes and unique molecular identifiers via 5'RACE. TCRdb re-analysed the 5' RACE reads in MiXCR, keeping a single row per CDR3 protein. The sample yields 140,000 or so distinct CDR3 sequences, about 6.1% seen once. V and J are TRBV5-5 and TRBJ1-2; D unresolved. The sequence was collected from an adult woman who had mild COVID-19 (a few samples of this study predate the infection). Cell type and time point are not known. The sample was PBMCs or a T cell subset sorted from them (not recorded which). The CDR3 nucleotides read TGTGCCAGCAGCTTGTGGGAACGATATGGCTACACCTTC. Protein: CASSLWERYGYTF.